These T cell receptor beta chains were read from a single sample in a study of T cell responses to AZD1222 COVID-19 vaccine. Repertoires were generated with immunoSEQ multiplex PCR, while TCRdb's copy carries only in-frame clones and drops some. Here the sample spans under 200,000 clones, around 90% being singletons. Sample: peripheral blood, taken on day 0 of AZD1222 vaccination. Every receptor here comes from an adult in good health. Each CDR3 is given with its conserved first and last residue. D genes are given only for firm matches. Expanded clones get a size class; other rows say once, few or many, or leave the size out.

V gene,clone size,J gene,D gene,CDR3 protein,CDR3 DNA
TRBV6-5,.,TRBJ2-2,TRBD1,CASKGQQNTGELFF,TGTGCCAGCAAGGGACAGCAGAACACCGGGGAGCTGTTTTTT
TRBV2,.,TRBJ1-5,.,CASSREGEPNQPQHF,TGTGCCAGCAGCCGTGAAGGGGAACCAAATCAGCCCCAGCATTTT
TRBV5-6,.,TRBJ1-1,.,CASSLVGEVVAFF,TGTGCCAGCAGCTTGGTGGGCGAGGTTGTAGCTTTCTTT
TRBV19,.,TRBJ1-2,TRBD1,CASIDGPGQGSGGYTF,TGTGCCAGTATTGATGGCCCGGGACAGGGTTCGGGAGGCTACACCTTC
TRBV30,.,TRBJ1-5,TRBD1,CAWSTGQLSHQPQHF,TGTGCCTGGAGTACGGGACAGCTAAGTCATCAGCCCCAGCATTTT
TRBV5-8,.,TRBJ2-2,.,CASSLYWGNTGELFF,TGTGCCAGCAGCTTATATTGGGGGAACACCGGGGAGCTGTTTTTT
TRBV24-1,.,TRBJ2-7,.,CATSERDNHVDSYEQYF,TGTGCCACCAGTGAGAGGGACAATCACGTCGATTCCTACGAGCAGTACTTC
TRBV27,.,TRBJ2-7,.,CASSLGPPRGVVSYEQYF,TGTGCCAGCAGTTTAGGGCCTCCCAGGGGGGTTGTTTCCTACGAGCAGTACTTC
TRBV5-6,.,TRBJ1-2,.,CASRFVGGPGYTF,TGTGCCAGCAGGTTTGTCGGGGGACCCGGCTACACCTTC
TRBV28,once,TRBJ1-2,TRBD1,CASRGRTGIGGYTF,TGTGCCAGCAGAGGAAGGACAGGGATCGGTGGCTACACCTTC
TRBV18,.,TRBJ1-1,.,CASSPDTEAFF,TGTGCCAGCTCACCAGACACTGAAGCTTTCTTT
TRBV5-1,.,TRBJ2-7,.,CASSSDGRTYEQYF,TGCGCCAGCAGCTCGGACGGACGTACCTACGAGCAGTACTTC
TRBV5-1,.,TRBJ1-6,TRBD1,CASSWRGGTADSPLHF,TGCGCCAGCAGCTGGAGGGGAGGGACAGCAGATTCACCCCTCCACTTT
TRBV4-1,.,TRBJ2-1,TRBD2,CASSQGGTSSTEQFF,TGCGCCAGCAGCCAAGGCGGGACTAGCAGTACTGAGCAGTTCTTC
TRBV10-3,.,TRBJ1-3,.,CAISDVTSGNTIYF,TGTGCCATCAGTGATGTAACATCTGGAAACACCATATATTTT
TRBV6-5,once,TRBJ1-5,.,CACQRGGTQPQHF,TGTGCCTGCCAAAGGGGGGGGACTCAGCCCCAGCATTTT
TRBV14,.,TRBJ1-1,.,CASSQQLKGTEAFF,TGTGCCAGCAGCCAACAACTTAAGGGCACAGAAGCTTTCTTT
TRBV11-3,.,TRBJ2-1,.,CASTPTAGASEQFF,TGTGCCAGCACCCCTACGGCCGGGGCAAGTGAGCAGTTCTTC
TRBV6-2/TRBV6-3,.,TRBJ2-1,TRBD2,CASSYWTSGGQRNEQFF,TGTGCCAGCAGTTACTGGACTAGCGGGGGGCAGAGGAATGAGCAGTTCTTC
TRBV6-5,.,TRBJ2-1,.,CASRGGVGYNEQFF,TGTGCCAGCAGGGGAGGAGTCGGCTACAATGAGCAGTTCTTC
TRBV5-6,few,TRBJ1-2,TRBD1,CASSLAAGGGYTF,TGTGCCAGCAGCTTGGCGGCAGGGGGTGGCTACACCTTC
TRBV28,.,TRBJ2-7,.,CASSLPGARYEQYF,TGTGCCAGCAGTTTGCCAGGTGCAAGATACGAGCAGTACTTC
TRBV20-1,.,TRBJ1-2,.,CSASRGIYGYTF,TGCAGTGCTAGTAGAGGTATCTATGGCTACACCTTC
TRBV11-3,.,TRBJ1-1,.,CASSRRSGAEAFF,TGTGCCAGCAGCCGAAGGTCGGGAGCTGAAGCTTTCTTT
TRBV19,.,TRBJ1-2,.,CASSIRGVRVFTYGYTF,TGTGCCAGTAGTATCCGGGGGGTCAGAGTCTTCACCTATGGCTACACCTTC
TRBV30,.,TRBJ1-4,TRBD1,CAWSAGGQGRGSEKLFF,TGTGCCTGGAGTGCCGGGGGACAGGGGAGAGGGAGCGAAAAACTGTTTTTT
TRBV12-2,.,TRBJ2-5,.,CASRLVAGSGGQETQYF,TGTGCAAGTCGCTTAGTAGCCGGTTCTGGGGGTCAAGAGACCCAGTACTTC
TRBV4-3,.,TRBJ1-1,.,CASSQDSGTEAFF,TGCGCCAGCAGCCAAGATTCGGGGACTGAAGCTTTCTTT
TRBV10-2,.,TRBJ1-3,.,CASNPGSGNTIYF,TGCGCCAGCAACCCCGGCTCTGGAAACACCATATATTTT
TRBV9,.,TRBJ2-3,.,CASSDKGDRTDTQYF,TGTGCCAGCAGCGACAAGGGGGATCGCACAGATACGCAGTATTTT
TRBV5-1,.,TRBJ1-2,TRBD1,CASSLGQGYYGYTF,TGCGCCAGCAGCTTGGGACAGGGGTACTATGGCTACACCTTC
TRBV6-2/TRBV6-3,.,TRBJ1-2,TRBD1,CASRYPQGARDYGYTF,TGTGCCAGCAGGTACCCACAGGGGGCCCGGGACTATGGCTACACCTTC
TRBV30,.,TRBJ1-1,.,CAWSSPRGAGNTEAFF,TGTGCCTGGAGTTCCCCTAGGGGCGCCGGGAACACTGAAGCTTTCTTT
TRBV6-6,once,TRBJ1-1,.,CASSPTGNTEAFF,TGTGCCAGCAGTCCCACAGGGAACACTGAAGCTTTCTTT
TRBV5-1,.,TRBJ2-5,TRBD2,CASSQGLAGAQYF,TGCGCCAGCAGCCAGGGACTAGCGGGGGCGCAGTACTTC
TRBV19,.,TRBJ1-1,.,CASSYTENTEAFF,TGTGCCAGTAGCTACACAGAGAACACTGAAGCTTTCTTT
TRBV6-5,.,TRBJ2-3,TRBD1,CASSSPGQGADTQYF,TGTGCCAGCAGTTCCCCGGGACAGGGGGCAGATACGCAGTATTTT
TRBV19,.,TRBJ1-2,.,CASSIDLDLGTYTF,TGTGCCAGTAGTATCGATTTGGATCTGGGGACCTACACCTTC
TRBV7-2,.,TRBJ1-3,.,CASSMTIGGNTIYF,TGTGCCAGCAGTATGACCATAGGCGGAAACACCATATATTTT
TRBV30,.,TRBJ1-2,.,CAWGQGASNYGYTF,TGTGCCTGGGGGCAGGGAGCCTCTAACTATGGCTACACCTTC
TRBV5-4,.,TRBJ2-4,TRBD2,CASSSLGGGRNIQYF,TGTGCCAGCAGCTCCCTCGGGGGAGGGAGAAACATTCAGTACTTC
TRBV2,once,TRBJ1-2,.,CASSDVKQISGYGYTF,TGTGCCAGCAGTGATGTTAAGCAGATAAGCGGATATGGCTACACCTTC
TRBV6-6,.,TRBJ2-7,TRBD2,CASSPTGTTTYEQYF,TGTGCCAGCAGCCCCACCGGGACTACTACCTACGAGCAGTACTTC
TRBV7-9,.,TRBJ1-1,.,CASSLEGEGKTEAFF,TGTGCCAGCAGCTTAGAAGGCGAGGGAAAGACTGAAGCTTTCTTT
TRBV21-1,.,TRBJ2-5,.,CASSKGTAGGQYF,TGTGCCAGCAGCAAAGGGACAGCCGGTGGCCAGTACTTC
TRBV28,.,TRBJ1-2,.,CASSLLAGYYGYTF,TGTGCCAGCAGTTTATTAGCCGGGTACTATGGCTACACCTTC
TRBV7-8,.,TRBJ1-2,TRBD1,CASSLGDRNYGYTF,TGTGCCAGCAGCTTAGGGGACAGGAACTATGGCTACACCTTC
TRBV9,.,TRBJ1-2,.,CASSVASGSVNYGYTF,TGTGCCAGCAGCGTAGCTTCGGGGTCCGTTAACTATGGCTACACCTTC
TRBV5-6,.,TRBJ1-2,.,CASSDAANYGYTF,TGTGCCAGCAGCGATGCAGCTAACTATGGCTACACCTTC
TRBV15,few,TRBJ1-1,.,CATSRDRGAEAFF,TGTGCCACCAGCAGAGATAGGGGGGCTGAAGCTTTCTTT
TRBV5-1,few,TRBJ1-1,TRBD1,CASSLDLGQGANTEAFF,TGCGCCAGCAGCTTGGACCTGGGACAGGGGGCGAACACTGAAGCTTTCTTT
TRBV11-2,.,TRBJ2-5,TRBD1,CASSPPTGMGEETQYF,TGTGCCAGCAGCCCCCCGACAGGGATGGGGGAAGAGACCCAGTACTTC